A single sample gave rise to the 20 T cell receptor beta chains below, sequenced in a study of T cell responses to AZD1222 COVID-19 vaccine. TCRdb's table, derived via immunoSEQ multiplex PCR, lists solely in-frame clones and lacks some. The table records tens of thousands of clones, about 90% of them present only once. The sequencing used peripheral blood, collected on day 0 of MenACWY control vaccination. The receptor set was obtained from an adult in good health.

This clone was counted once. The V call is TRBV11-1, the J call TRBJ1-1, with D unresolved. With 1 base removed from V and 2 bases from J, the gap between germline ends came to 11 bases. The CDR3 is 15 residues long. Germline loops: CDR1 SGHAT, CDR2 FQDESV (reference sequence). The CDR3 region has the DNA TGTGCCAGCAGCTTAGGCCGTGAGGGAAACACTGAAGCTTTCTTT. Protein sequence: CASSLGREGNTEAFF.

This chain connects TRBV5-1 to TRBJ2-3; no reliable D call. V lost 0 bases, J lost 1 base, and 12 bases lay in between. The CDR3 is 16 residues long. Looked up from germline, CDR1 is SGHRS and CDR2 is YFSETQ. The CDR3 reads CASSLVALLGTDTQYF. The CDR3 nucleotides are TGCGCCAGCAGCTTGGTCGCGTTGTTGGGCACAGATACGCAGTATTTT.

The chain employs TRBV18 and TRBJ2-2, with 8 nucleotides matching TRBD2. This CDR3 comprises 17 residues. V shed 2 bases and J 4 bases; nucleotides not matched to a gene: 9. Germline V gene data show CDR1 as KGHSH and CDR2 as LQKENI. This CDR3 is CASSPFFVTSGTGELFF. The CDR3 DNA follows: TGTGCCAGCTCACCATTCTTTGTAACTAGCGGCACCGGGGAGCTGTTTTTT.

The chain combines TRBV6-5 with TRBJ1-2; no firm D call. Germline CDR1 reads MNHEY; CDR2 reads SVGAGI. The V and J ends lost 2 bases and 4 bases respectively, with 8 bases between them. This CDR3 spans 13 amino acids. Written as DNA, the CDR3 is TGTGCCAGCAGTTACAGGGCAGCCTATGGCTACACCTTC. Translating gives CASSYRAAYGYTF.

The genes are TRBV6-5 and TRBJ1-6; D unresolved. CDR3 length: 13 residues. CDR1 and CDR2 from the germline V gene are MNHEY and SVGAGI. Trimming removed 2 bases at V and 10 bases at J, with 9 bases between. CDR3: CASSYGPGSPLHF. Written as DNA, the CDR3 is TGTGCCAGCAGTTACGGGCCTGGGTCACCCCTCCACTTT.

This clone was observed a few times. The chain is built from TRBV7-8 and TRBJ1-1, with D perhaps TRBD1 (5 bases). This CDR3 region has 15 residues. V dropped 5 bases and J dropped 0 bases, with 13 bases sitting between them. Germline CDR1 reads SGHVS; CDR2 reads FQNEAQ. Here the CDR3 DNA reads TGTGCCAGCAGCCCCCGCCCAGGGTTGAACACTGAAGCTTTCTTT. Residues: CASSPRPGLNTEAFF. The full variable domain, completed using reference TRBV7-8 and TRBJ1-1, is GAGVSQSPRYKVAKRGQDVALRCDPISGHVSLFWYQQALGQGPEFLTYFQNEAQLDKSGLPSDRFFAERPEGSVSTLKIQRTQQEDSAVYLCASSPRPGLNTEAFFGQGTRLTVV.

The chain is built from TRBV19 and TRBJ2-5; 7 bases align to TRBD2. With 6 bases clipped from V and 4 bases from J, the junction kept 5 bases outside the gene matches. The CDR3 length is 13 residues. CDR1 LNHDA and CDR2 SQIVND come from the germline V gene (reference sequence). For the CDR3, the DNA is TGTGCCAGTAGCCCCACTAGCGTAGAGACCCAGTACTTC. This codes for CASSPTSVETQYF.

The genes are TRBV5-1 and TRBJ1-2; 9 bases match TRBD1. J lost 6 bases, V lost 4 bases, and 4 bases had no gene match. This CDR3 spans 13 amino acids. Looked up from germline, CDR1 is SGHRS and CDR2 is YFSETQ. The DNA for the CDR3 is TGCGCCAGCAGCCCCGGGACAGGGAATGGCTACACCTTC. It is translated as CASSPGTGNGYTF.

This chain joins TRBV20-1 and TRBJ2-7; D call uncertain. The CDR3 runs 11 residues. Germline V lookup: CDR1 DFQATT, CDR2 SNEGSKA (reference sequence). V was clipped by 3 bases and J by 3 bases, with 6 bases between them. The CDR3 loop is CSARVVYEQYF. The DNA for the CDR3 is TGCAGTGCTAGGGTTGTCTACGAGCAGTACTTC.

The genes are TRBV20-1 and TRBJ2-5; D is unresolved. Germline V gives CDR1 DFQATT, CDR2 SNEGSKA (reference sequence). CDR3 length: 11 amino acids. The ends were cut back, 2 bases at V and 4 bases at J, with 5 bases in the middle. CDR3 DNA sequence: TGCAGTGCTAGAAGGCCAGAGACCCAGTACTTC. Protein: CSARRPETQYF.

This clone was picked up one time. This chain uses TRBV7-2 with TRBJ1-5; D gene uncertain. Germline V CDR1 and CDR2: SGHTA, FQGNSA. This CDR3 has 17 amino acids. With 1 base removed from V and 0 bases from J, the gap between germline ends came to 13 bases. CDR3 residues: CASSLVASLYSNQPQHF. CDR3 sequence (DNA): TGTGCCAGCAGCTTAGTCGCAAGCCTCTATAGCAATCAGCCCCAGCATTTT.

V gene TRBV28 combines with J gene TRBJ2-3; 7 positions agree with TRBD2. CDR1 is MDHEN, CDR2 SYDVKM, per germline. This CDR3 contains 14 residues. The V segment lost 5 bases and the J segment 6 bases; nucleotides outside the gene matches: 8. The CDR3 spells CASSADPGRDTQYF. DNA for the CDR3: TGTGCCAGCAGTGCGGACCCCGGGAGGGATACGCAGTATTTT. Filled out from reference TRBV28 and TRBJ2-3, the complete variable domain reads DVKVTQSSRYLVKRTGEKVFLECVQDMDHENMFWYRQDPGLGLRLIYFSYDVKMKEKGDIPEGYSVSREKKERFSLILESASTNQTSMYLCASSADPGRDTQYFGPGTRLTVL.

The gene calls are TRBV18 and TRBJ2-5; D gene uncertain. Trimming took 0 bases from V and 1 from J, leaving 6 bases between them. CDR3 length equals 14 residues. Germline loops: CDR1 KGHSH, CDR2 LQKENI. Written as DNA, the CDR3 is TGTGCCAGCTCACCACCCGGCAGCCAAGAGACCCAGTACTTC. Translation gives CASSPPGSQETQYF. The full variable domain, rest sourced from reference TRBV18 and TRBJ2-5, is NAGVMQNPRHLVRRRGQEARLRCSPMKGHSHVYWYRQLPEEGLKFMVYLQKENIIDESGMPKERFSAEFPKEGPSILRIQQVVRGDSAAYFCASSPPGSQETQYFGPGTRLLVL.

J is TRBJ1-2 and V is TRBV10-3; D gene uncertain. The germline V gene has CDR1 ENHRY and CDR2 SYGVKD. CDR3 length equals 15 residues. V dropped 3 bases and J dropped 4 bases, with 15 bases sitting between them. CDR3 sequence reads: CAISELRTEVYGYTF. The CDR3 DNA sequence: TGTGCCATCAGTGAATTACGGACGGAGGTCTATGGCTACACCTTC.

This chain joins TRBV2 and TRBJ2-2, with 8 bases lining up with TRBD2. CDR1 is SNHLY, CDR2 FYNNEI, per germline. The CDR3 consists of 15 residues. Losses at the gene ends were 4 bases for V and 2 bases for J; bases not matched to a gene: 3. The CDR3 sequence: CASSGVAGNTGELFF. DNA for the CDR3: TGTGCCAGCAGTGGGGTAGCGGGAAACACCGGGGAGCTGTTTTTT.

CDR3 region: CASSEGSGKTYSGANVLTF. The CDR3 nucleotides read TGTGCCAGCAGTGAGGGATCAGGGAAAACCTACTCTGGGGCCAACGTCCTGACTTTC. The V and J genes are TRBV2 and TRBJ2-6; weak D call: TRBD1 (5 bases). CDR3 length: 19 amino acids. CDR1 SNHLY and CDR2 FYNNEI come from the germline V gene. V dropped 3 bases and J dropped 0 bases, with 18 bases sitting between them.

This chain joins TRBV7-9 and TRBJ2-5; maybe TRBD2 (5 bases). This CDR3 comprises 15 residues. V lost 4 bases to trimming and J lost 2 bases, with 14 bases between them. From germline, CDR1 is SEHNR and CDR2 FQNEAQ (reference sequence). CDR3: CASSSTGVGQETQYF. The CDR3, as DNA: TGTGCCAGCAGCTCTACCGGGGTAGGACAAGAGACCCAGTACTTC.

The chain joins TRBV5-1 to TRBJ2-7; D is undetermined. Germline CDR1 reads SGHRS; CDR2 reads YFSETQ. The CDR3 contains 11 residues. V lost 3 bases, J lost 6 bases, and 7 bases lay in between. CDR3 loop: CASSSPPEQYF. CDR3 in DNA: TGCGCCAGCAGCTCCCCTCCCGAGCAGTACTTC.

The genes are TRBV18 and TRBJ1-3; D is perhaps TRBD1 (6 bases). Trimming took 3 bases from V and 3 from J, leaving 15 bases between them. CDR1 and CDR2 from the germline V gene are KGHSH and LQKENI. This CDR3 is built from 16 residues. CDR3 residues: CASSPQTGNSGNTIYF. The CDR3 DNA reads TGTGCCAGCTCACCGCAAACAGGGAATAGTGGAAACACCATATATTTT.

This chain joins TRBV7-9 and TRBJ2-7; 7 nucleotides agree with TRBD1. Germline loops: CDR1 SEHNR, CDR2 FQNEAQ (reference sequence). This CDR3 has 15 residues. The ends lost 4 bases at V and 3 bases at J; junction bases unmatched: 9. The CDR3 sequence: CASSSRDRRSYEQYF. Written as DNA, the CDR3 is TGTGCCAGCAGCTCCCGGGACAGAAGAAGCTACGAGCAGTACTTC.